The 15 T cell receptor beta chains presented below share a single source sample, sequenced in a study of Ad26.COV2.S vaccination and SARS-CoV-2 variants. Noted treatment: roughly 19 received Ad26.COV2.S at low or high dose, single or two shots; about 5 received placebo; per-sample allocation not given. All samples were drawn on day 63, counting from the first vaccine or placebo injection. Profiling relied on immunoSEQ multiplex PCR, and the TCRdb table lists in-frame clones only, not all of them. The sample has approximately 410,000 clones; about 90% are singletons. Specimen: peripheral blood, collected in a trial of Ad26.COV2.S vaccine versus placebo. These receptors were obtained from a person between 18 and 59 years old who received the Ad26.COV2.S COVID-19 vaccine or a placebo.

The rearrangement links TRBV19 to TRBJ2-2; 9 bases are shared with TRBD1. The V gene end was trimmed by 4 bases and the J gene end by 7 bases; junction bases not matched to a gene: 7. CDR3 length equals 15 residues. Per germline, CDR1 LNHDA and CDR2 SQIVND (reference sequence). The DNA for the CDR3 is TGTGCCAGTAGTAACAGGGGGCCTTTTGTCGGGGAGCTGTTTTTT. Its translation: CASSNRGPFVGELFF.

The CDR3 nucleotides read TGTGCCAGCAGTCCCGGGACTAGCGGGGGGAGGGAGTACTTC. This gives the protein CASSPGTSGGREYF. The rearrangement links TRBV6-5 to TRBJ2-5; 15 bases map to TRBD2. This CDR3 has 14 residues. The germline CDR1 and CDR2 sequences are MNHEY and SVGAGI. The V and J ends lost 5 bases and 12 bases, in that order; junction bases with no gene match: 7.

The rearrangement uses TRBV5-4 and TRBJ1-6, with unresolved D. Germline lookup yields CDR1 SGHNT and CDR2 YYREEE (reference sequence). There are 19 residues in the CDR3. The germline V and J ends were trimmed by 2 bases and 8 bases, with 26 bases remaining between them. The CDR3 sequence is CASSFISSGRRGSYSPLHF. DNA of the CDR3: TGTGCCAGCAGCTTTATTTCTTCTGGACGGAGAGGCTCTTATTCACCCCTCCACTTT.

This chain connects TRBV7-9 to TRBJ1-4, with D unresolved. In germline, CDR1 is SEHNR, CDR2 FQNEAQ (reference sequence). Deletions cut 5 bases from V and 0 bases from J, with 10 bases between. The CDR3 covers 15 residues. The CDR3 spells CASSPGRTTNEKLFF. CDR3 DNA sequence: TGTGCCAGCAGCCCCGGGCGGACAACTAATGAAAAACTGTTTTTT.

On this clone: Additional DNA sequences in this sample encode the identical CDR3. V usage is TRBV19 and J usage is TRBJ2-7, with TRBD1 identical over 10 bases. Trimming took 3 bases from V and 4 from J; bases not matched to a gene: 3. CDR3 length: 14 residues. CDR1 and CDR2 from the germline V gene are LNHDA and SQIVND (reference sequence). The chain's CDR3 is CASSMTGGIYEQYF. The CDR3 coding sequence is TGTGCCAGTAGTATGACAGGGGGCATTTACGAGCAGTACTTC.

This chain joins TRBV24-1 and TRBJ2-1; 8 nucleotides align to TRBD2. In germline, CDR1 is KGHDR, CDR2 SFDVKD. With 4 bases clipped from V and 6 bases from J, the junction kept 10 bases outside the gene matches. This CDR3 has 16 residues. Here the CDR3 reads CATSDTTGTRRNEQFF. The CDR3 nucleotides are TGTGCCACCAGTGACACGACCGGGACTAGGCGCAATGAGCAGTTCTTC.

Notes on this clone: At one boundary the junction diverges from the germline segment, which might be a read error. Different DNA sequences within this sample yield the same CDR3. The genes are TRBV28 and TRBJ1-6; D possibly corresponds to TRBD1 (6 bases). This CDR3 has 14 residues. Germline values: CDR1 MDHEN, CDR2 SYDVKM. This chain's CDR3 is CAISGGRGNSPLHF. The CDR3 region has the DNA TGTGCCATCAGCGGGGGAAGGGGGAATTCACCCCTTCACTTT.

This chain joins TRBV11-2 and TRBJ1-3; tentatively, D is TRBD1 (5 bases). The germline V and J ends were trimmed by 5 bases and 4 bases, with 6 bases remaining between them. Germline V gene data show CDR1 as SGHAT and CDR2 as FQNNGV. The CDR3 is made up of 12 amino acids. The CDR3 coding sequence is TGTGCCAGCAGCCAGGGAGGAAACACCATATATTTT. Amino acids: CASSQGGNTIYF.

This chain joins TRBV5-1 and TRBJ1-3, with 7 bases that match TRBD1. Unmatched junction bases numbered 19, after V lost 7 bases and J lost 0 bases. Germline loops: CDR1 SGHRS, CDR2 YFSETQ. The CDR3 runs 19 residues. The CDR3 nucleotides are TGCGCCAGCTCGGGGGACAGCAAAAACTTAAAACTCTCTGGAAACACCATATATTTT. The encoded protein is CASSGDSKNLKLSGNTIYF.

The chain employs TRBV10-1 and TRBJ2-3; 7 bases are a match to TRBD2. V was pared by 7 bases and J by 4 bases, with 8 bases of the junction left unmatched. Germline assignment: CDR1 WNHNN and CDR2 SYGVQD (reference sequence). The CDR3 loop spans 14 amino acids. This CDR3 reads CASTRGGEADTQYF. In DNA form, the CDR3 reads TGCGCCAGCACCCGGGGAGGGGAAGCAGATACGCAGTATTTT.

The V and J genes are TRBV4-1 and TRBJ2-5; 8 positions agree with TRBD2. V shed 4 bases and J 0 bases; nucleotides not matched to a gene: 10. Germline-derived CDR1 and CDR2 are MGHRA and YSYEKL. The CDR3 contains 17 residues. CDR3 nucleotide sequence: TGCGCCAGCAGCCCCATACTAGCGGTAAAGTACCAAGAGACCCAGTACTTC. Protein product: CASSPILAVKYQETQYF.

This clone was seen just once. The chain combines TRBV4-2 with TRBJ1-2, with D unresolved. V was trimmed by 2 bases and J by 8 bases, leaving 12 bases between them. Germline V gene data show CDR1 as LGHNA and CDR2 as YNFKEQ. CDR3 length: 13 amino acids. Here the CDR3 DNA reads TGTGCCAGCAGCCAAAGGGTCGGAGTCGGCTACACCTTC. Its protein is CASSQRVGVGYTF.

The chain is built from TRBV7-2 and TRBJ2-7; D unclear. V was pared by 4 bases and J by 5 bases, with 12 bases between. The CDR3 contains 13 residues. CDR1 SGHTA and CDR2 FQGNSA come from the germline V gene. The CDR3 region is CASSSPRSHEQYF. The CDR3 region has the DNA TGTGCCAGCAGCTCCCCCCGGAGCCACGAGCAGTACTTC.

This clone is a singleton in its sample. This chain joins TRBV15 and TRBJ2-2; TRBD2 matches 9 bases. The CDR3 consists of 15 residues. Trimming removed 8 bases from V and 5 bases from J; junction bases left unmatched: 9. Germline V gene lookup returns CDR1 LNHNV and CDR2 YYDKDF (reference sequence). The chain's CDR3 is CATASGARWTGELFF. The DNA of the CDR3 is TGTGCCACCGCTAGCGGGGCCAGATGGACCGGGGAGCTGTTTTTT.

In this sample, this clone turned up once. The chain is built from TRBV18 and TRBJ1-5; D perhaps matches TRBD1 (5 bases). V was cut by 4 bases and J by 5 bases, with 12 bases left in between. The germline V gene has CDR1 KGHSH and CDR2 LQKENI. CDR3 length: 14 residues. The CDR3 nucleotides are TGTGCCAGCTCACAGGGGTATGAGGATCAGCCCCAGCATTTT. Translation gives CASSQGYEDQPQHF. The whole variable domain, filled in from reference TRBV18 and TRBJ1-5, reads NAGVMQNPRHLVRRRGQEARLRCSPMKGHSHVYWYRQLPEEGLKFMVYLQKENIIDESGMPKERFSAEFPKEGPSILRIQQVVRGDSAAYFCASSQGYEDQPQHFGDGTRLSIL.